These 6 T cell receptor beta chains originate from one sample sequenced in a study of graft-versus-host responses after intestinal transplantation. Data came from immunoSEQ multiplex PCR; TCRdb stores just in-frame clones and leaves some out. The top ten hold roughly 0.37% of the sample, which has around 89,000 clones, 80% to 95% seen once. These receptors have no known antigen. The material sequenced was unstimulated CD8+ T cells sorted from spleen or lymph node cells, taken before transplant. The receptors come from a human donor who was the organ donor for an intestinal transplant.

The chain links TRBV4-1 to TRBJ2-1, with D possibly matching TRBD1 (6 bases). This CDR3 spans 15 amino acids. Germline loops: CDR1 MGHRA, CDR2 YSYEKL. The V end was cut by 1 base, the J end by 5 bases, with 12 bases between. In nucleotides, the CDR3 is TGCGCCAGCAGCCAAGTGACCCCAGGGGACAATGAGCAGTTCTTC. Translating it yields CASSQVTPGDNEQFF.

This clone has a single count. This chain uses TRBV7-3 with TRBJ2-5; D is unresolved. This CDR3 has 13 residues. The germline CDR1 and CDR2 sequences are SGHTA and FQGTGA. Trimming pared 5 bases from V and 5 bases from J, leaving 12 bases between. The CDR3 region is CASSRTIRETQYF. CDR3 in DNA: TGTGCCAGCAGCCGAACGATCCGGGAGACCCAGTACTTC.

This sequence joins TRBV19 and TRBJ2-5; 8 bases map to TRBD2. The ends lost 9 bases at V and 1 base at J; junction bases unmatched: 7. The germline gives CDR1 LNHDA, CDR2 SQIVND (reference sequence). The CDR3 has 14 amino acids. The CDR3 region has the DNA TGTGCCAGCACCGGGGGGGATCCCCAAGAGACCCAGTACTTC. Its translation is CASTGGDPQETQYF.

V usage is TRBV5-5 and J usage is TRBJ2-6; D remains ambiguous. Deletions cut 1 base from V and 1 base from J, with 6 bases between. Germline lookup yields CDR1 SGHKS and CDR2 YYEKEE (reference sequence). The CDR3 totals 15 residues. The CDR3 sequence: CASSLSRSGANVLTF. The CDR3 DNA follows: TGTGCCAGCAGCTTGTCGAGGTCTGGGGCCAACGTCCTGACTTTC.

The chain recombines TRBV4-3 with TRBJ1-2; 9 nucleotides agree with TRBD1. V was pared by 0 bases and J by 5 bases, with 13 bases of the junction left unmatched. CDR3 length: 18 residues. Germline loops: CDR1 LGHNA, CDR2 YSLEER. This CDR3 is CASSQEHPQQGARYGYTF. Here the CDR3 DNA reads TGCGCCAGCAGCCAAGAGCACCCCCAACAGGGGGCGCGATATGGCTACACCTTC.

The chain couples TRBV19 to TRBJ1-2, with TRBD1 matching 9 bases. V lost 0 bases and J lost 7; bases outside the gene matches: 6. CDR3 length: 15 residues. Germline CDR1 LNHDA, CDR2 SQIVND (reference sequence). The CDR3 is CASSIERTGGRGYTF. CDR3 DNA sequence: TGTGCCAGTAGTATAGAGCGAACAGGGGGCCGTGGCTACACCTTC.